These T cell receptor beta chains were read from a single sample in a study of CD8+CD57+ T cells in acquired aplastic anemia. TCRdb fed the reads into MiXCR, producing one record per CDR3 protein. The sample includes about 130,000 distinct CDR3 sequences, more than 35% of them seen just once. Specimen: sorted CD4+, CD8+, or CD8+CD57+ T cells (not recorded which) from PBMCs. These receptors were taken from a human donor in good health, serving as a control. Each CDR3 is given with its conserved first and last residue. A D gene is named only where the DNA matches it firmly. Clone size is stated in some rows and not others, as once, few, many or a class when expanded.

V gene	J gene	clone size	D gene	CDR3 DNA	CDR3 protein
TRBV7-6	TRBJ2-5	-	-	TGTGCCAGCAGCTTAGCTAGGCAAGAGACCCAGTACTTC	CASSLARQETQYF
TRBV5-1	TRBJ2-1	many	-	TGCGCCAGCAGCTTGATTTCAGGGGTCAATGAGCAGTTCTTC	CASSLISGVNEQFF
TRBV30	TRBJ2-7	-	-	TGTGCCTGGAGTCGACAGTGGCCAGGCGAGCAGTACTTC	CAWSRQWPGEQYF
TRBV3-1	TRBJ2-7	many	-	TGTGCCAGCAGCCAACTGGGACATCCTTCTGGGGAGCAGTACTTC	CASSQLGHPSGEQYF
TRBV20-1	TRBJ2-3	-	TRBD2	TGCAGTGCTCCGAGACTAGCGGGGGCCACAGATACGCAGTATTTT	CSAPRLAGATDTQYF
TRBV12-3/TRBV12-4	TRBJ1-2	-	-	TGTGCCAGCGCCATGGTCGGGTCAAACTATGGCTACACCTTC	CASAMVGSNYGYTF
TRBV12-3/TRBV12-4	TRBJ1-1	many	-	TGTGCCAGCAGAACCTCCTTGAGGGACACTGAAGCTTTCTTT	CASRTSLRDTEAFF
TRBV2	TRBJ1-6	many	-	TGTGCCAGCAGTCCAGGGAATTCACCCCTCCACTTT	CASSPGNSPLHF
TRBV9	TRBJ1-1	-	-	TGTGCCAGCAGGAAGGAGAACACTGAAGCTTTCTTT	CASRKENTEAFF
TRBV15	TRBJ1-2	once	TRBD1	TGTGCCACCAGCAGGGATTTAGGCAGGGGGGATGGCTACACCTTC	CATSRDLGRGDGYTF
TRBV19	TRBJ1-2	-	-	TGTGCCAGTAGTCCGCCCCCACCCAATGGCTACACCTTC	CASSPPPPNGYTF
TRBV19	TRBJ1-5	many	-	TGTGCCAGTAGTATTGGGGCCTGGGGGGGAAATCAGCCCCAGCATTTT	CASSIGAWGGNQPQHF
TRBV24-1	TRBJ2-1	many	TRBD2	TGTGCCACCAGTGACCCCGGGACTAGCGGGAGTAGGTATGAGCAGTTCTTC	CATSDPGTSGSRYEQFF
TRBV10-3	TRBJ1-1	-	TRBD1	TGTGCCATCAGTGGCGGACAGGGATGGGGGTCTCCAGCTTTCTTT	CAISGGQGWGSPAFF
TRBV10-1	TRBJ1-1	-	TRBD1	TGCGCCAGCGGACGCGACAGGGACGGTAAGGCCACTGAAGCTTTCTTT	CASGRDRDGKATEAFF
TRBV4-1	TRBJ2-7	many	-	TGCGCCAGCAGCCAAGATGGGGACGAGCAGTACTTC	CASSQDGDEQYF
TRBV19	TRBJ1-1	-	TRBD1	TGTGCCAGTAGTAAGGGGACAGGGTATGTTGAAGCTTTCTTT	CASSKGTGYVEAFF
TRBV29-1	TRBJ2-1	-	TRBD2	TGCAGCGTTGGGCAGGGAGGGTACAATGAGCAGTTTTTC	CSVGQGGYNEQFF
TRBV7-9	TRBJ1-6	many	-	TGTGCCAGCAGTCGACCACAGGGAGTTGAAAATTCACCCCTCCACTTT	CASSRPQGVENSPLHF
TRBV20-1	TRBJ2-3	many	TRBD2	TGCAGTGCTAGAGCTCCGCTGGGGACTAGCAGTAGCACAGATACGCAGTATTTT	CSARAPLGTSSSTDTQYF
TRBV10-3	TRBJ2-7	few	TRBD1	TGTGCCATCAGCACAGGGGACAGGAGGTACGAGCAGTACTTC	CAISTGDRRYEQYF
TRBV19	TRBJ2-3	-	-	TGTGCCAGTAGTATACAAAGCAGCACAGATACGCAGTATTTT	CASSIQSSTDTQYF
TRBV5-6	TRBJ2-7	few	TRBD1	TGTGCCAGCAGCTTGACAGGGGTTATCTACGAGCAGTACTTC	CASSLTGVIYEQYF
TRBV19	TRBJ1-1	-	TRBD1	TGTGCCAGTAGTATGACAGGGAGAAGTGGTGAAGCTTTCTTT	CASSMTGRSGEAFF